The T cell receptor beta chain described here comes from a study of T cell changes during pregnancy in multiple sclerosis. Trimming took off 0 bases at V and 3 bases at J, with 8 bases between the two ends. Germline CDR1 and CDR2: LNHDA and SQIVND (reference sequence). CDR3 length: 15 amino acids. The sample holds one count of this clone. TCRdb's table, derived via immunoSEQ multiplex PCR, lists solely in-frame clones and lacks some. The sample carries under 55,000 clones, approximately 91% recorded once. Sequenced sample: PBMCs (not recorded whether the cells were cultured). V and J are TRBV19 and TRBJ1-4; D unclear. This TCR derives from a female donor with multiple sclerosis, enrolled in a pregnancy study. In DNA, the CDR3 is TGTGCCAGTAGTATAGATGATGCGGCTAATGAAAAACTGTTTTTT. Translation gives CASSIDDAANEKLFF.